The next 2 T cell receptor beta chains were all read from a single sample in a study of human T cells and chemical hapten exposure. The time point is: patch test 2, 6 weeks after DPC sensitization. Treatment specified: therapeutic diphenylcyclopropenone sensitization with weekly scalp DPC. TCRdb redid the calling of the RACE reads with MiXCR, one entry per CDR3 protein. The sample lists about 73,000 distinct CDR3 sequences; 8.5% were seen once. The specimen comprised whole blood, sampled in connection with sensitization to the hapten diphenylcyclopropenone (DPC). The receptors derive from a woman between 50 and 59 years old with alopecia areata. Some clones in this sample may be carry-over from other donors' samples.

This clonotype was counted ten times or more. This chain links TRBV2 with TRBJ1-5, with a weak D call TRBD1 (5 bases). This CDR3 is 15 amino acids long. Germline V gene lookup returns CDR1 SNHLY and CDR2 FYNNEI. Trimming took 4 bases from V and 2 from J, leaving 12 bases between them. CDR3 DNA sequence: TGTGCCAGCAGTGGGGTGGGGGGAGGCAATCAGCCCCAGCATTTT. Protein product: CASSGVGGGNQPQHF.

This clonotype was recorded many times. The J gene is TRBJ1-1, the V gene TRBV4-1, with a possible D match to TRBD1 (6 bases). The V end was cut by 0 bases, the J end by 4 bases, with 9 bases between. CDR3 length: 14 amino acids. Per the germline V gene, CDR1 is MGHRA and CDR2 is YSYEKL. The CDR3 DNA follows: TGCGCCAGCAGCCAAGATCCAGGGGCCACTGAAGCTTTCTTT. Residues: CASSQDPGATEAFF.